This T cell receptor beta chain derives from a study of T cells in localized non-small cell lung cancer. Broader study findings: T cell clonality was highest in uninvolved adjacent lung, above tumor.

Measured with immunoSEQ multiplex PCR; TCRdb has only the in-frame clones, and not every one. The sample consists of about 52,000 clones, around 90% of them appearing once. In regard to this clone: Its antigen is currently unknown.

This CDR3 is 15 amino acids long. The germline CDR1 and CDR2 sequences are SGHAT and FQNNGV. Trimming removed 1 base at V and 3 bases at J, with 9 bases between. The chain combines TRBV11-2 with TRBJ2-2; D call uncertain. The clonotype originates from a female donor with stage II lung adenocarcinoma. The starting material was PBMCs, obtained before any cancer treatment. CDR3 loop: CASSLGSGYTGELFF. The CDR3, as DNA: TGTGCCAGCAGCTTAGGGTCAGGTTACACCGGGGAGCTGTTTTTT.